The rows below give T cell receptor beta chains drawn from one sample of a study of shared clonotypes between healthy human individuals. Sequencing was performed with immunoSEQ multiplex PCR; in TCRdb, only in-frame clones are kept and a portion is missing. The table lists millions of clones, around 95% of them singletons. What was sequenced was naive CD4+ T cells sorted from blood. The source is a man aged 18-30 years in good health. The CDR3 runs from the conserved cysteine through the conserved F or W. The D gene is left open where the match is weak. Clone size is not always given. Where it is, it says once, few, many or a class for expanded clones.

clone_size d_call j_call v_call cdr3_aa cdr3_nt
NA NA TRBJ2-7 TRBV10-3 CAISEGGQIAYEQYF TGTGCCATCAGTGAAGGAGGCCAGATTGCCTACGAGCAGTACTTC
NA TRBD1 TRBJ1-4 TRBV2 CASGLTGGKEKLFF TGTGCCAGCGGGTTGACAGGGGGCAAAGAAAAACTGTTTTTT
NA NA TRBJ1-4 TRBV15 CATSMGPEEKLFF TGTGCCACCAGCATGGGACCTGAAGAAAAACTGTTTTTT
NA NA TRBJ1-5 TRBV10-3 CATQEGVGNQPQHF TGTGCCACCCAAGAGGGGGTCGGCAATCAGCCCCAGCATTTT
NA NA TRBJ1-3 TRBV30 CAWRWPGGNSGNTIYF TGTGCCTGGAGGTGGCCTGGAGGGAACTCTGGAAACACCATATATTTT
NA NA TRBJ2-7 TRBV7-2 CASSLGLDRASEQYF TGTGCCAGCAGCTTGGGTTTAGACCGGGCGTCCGAGCAGTACTTC
NA NA TRBJ1-6 TRBV6-6 CASSYPWVGNNSPLHF TGTGCCAGCAGTTACCCATGGGTCGGCAATAATTCACCCCTCCACTTT
NA NA TRBJ2-3 TRBV7-8 CASSLTRTSTDTQYF TGTGCCAGCAGCTTAACTAGGACTAGCACAGATACGCAGTATTTT
many NA TRBJ2-5 TRBV5-6 CASSLAMGRETQYF TGTGCCAGCAGCTTGGCTATGGGCCGGGAGACCCAGTACTTC
NA NA TRBJ2-7 TRBV21-1 CASSTGPYDEQYF TGTGCCAGCAGCACGGGACCGTACGACGAGCAGTACTTC
NA TRBD2 TRBJ2-5 TRBV9 CASSVGLAGAIQETQYF TGTGCCAGCAGCGTGGGACTAGCGGGGGCAATCCAAGAGACCCAGTACTTC
NA TRBD1 TRBJ2-7 TRBV5-4 CASSWRQGVDEQYF TGTGCCAGCAGCTGGAGACAGGGGGTTGACGAGCAGTACTTC
NA NA TRBJ2-1 TRBV6-1 CASSGGALQNEQFF TGTGCCAGCAGTGGGGGGGCTCTTCAGAATGAGCAGTTCTTC
NA NA TRBJ1-5 TRBV18 CASSPTQINQPQHF TGTGCCAGCTCACCTACGCAGATCAATCAGCCCCAGCATTTT
NA TRBD1 TRBJ1-2 TRBV7-6 CASSPQGEANYGYTF TGTGCCAGCAGTCCCCAGGGGGAGGCTAACTATGGCTACACCTTC
NA TRBD2 TRBJ2-1 TRBV30 CAWSPGLAGTEQFF TGTGCCTGGAGTCCTGGACTAGCGGGGACTGAGCAGTTCTTC
NA NA TRBJ1-1 TRBV6-5 CASSRQKNTEAFF TGTGCCAGCAGCAGACAGAAAAACACTGAAGCTTTCTTT
NA TRBD1 TRBJ2-6 TRBV5-4 CASSRSTPGTGASGANVLTF TGTGCCAGCAGCCGATCCACCCCGGGGACAGGGGCCTCTGGGGCCAACGTCCTGACTTTC
NA NA TRBJ1-5 TRBV7-2 CASSRDNQPQHF TGTGCCAGCAGCCGGGATAATCAGCCCCAGCATTTT
NA NA TRBJ2-7 TRBV30 CAWSSQGLEQYF TGTGCCTGGAGTTCCCAGGGTTTGGAGCAGTACTTC
NA NA TRBJ1-5 TRBV6-1 CASSEVFNQPQHF TGTGCCAGCAGTGAAGTTTTCAATCAGCCCCAGCATTTT
NA NA TRBJ1-4 TRBV19 CASSFLTGTPSEKLFF TGTGCCAGTAGTTTCCTTACAGGAACCCCTTCCGAAAAACTGTTTTTT
NA TRBD1 TRBJ1-6 TRBV19 CASNADRAHYNSPLHF TGTGCCAGTAACGCGGACAGGGCCCACTATAATTCACCCCTCCACTTT
NA TRBD2 TRBJ2-7 TRBV5-6 CASSKWAGANEQYF TGTGCCAGCAGCAAATGGGCGGGAGCGAACGAGCAGTACTTC
NA NA TRBJ2-6 TRBV4-1 CASSQDPGANVLTF TGCGCCAGCAGCCAAGATCCTGGGGCCAACGTCCTGACTTTC
NA NA TRBJ2-7 TRBV7-2 CASSLAPNSYEQYF TGTGCCAGCAGCTTAGCGCCTAACTCCTACGAGCAGTACTTC
NA TRBD1 TRBJ2-3 TRBV29-1 CSGRQGATWIDTQYF TGCAGCGGCCGACAGGGGGCGACGTGGATAGATACGCAGTATTTT
once NA TRBJ2-7 TRBV7-2 CASSLVLQTLTYEQYF TGTGCCAGCAGCTTAGTCCTCCAGACTCTCACCTACGAGCAGTACTTC
NA NA TRBJ2-1 TRBV15 CATSRRDGYNEQFF TGTGCCACCAGCAGACGGGACGGCTACAATGAGCAGTTCTTC
NA TRBD2 TRBJ2-1 TRBV7-9 CASSFSGRVSYNEQFF TGTGCCAGCAGCTTTAGCGGGAGGGTCTCCTACAATGAGCAGTTCTTC
NA NA TRBJ2-3 TRBV5-8 CASSSGGGVGTDTQYF TGTGCCAGCAGCTCCGGTGGCGGGGTGGGCACAGATACGCAGTATTTT
NA NA TRBJ2-7 TRBV7-3 CASSLEVGYEQYF TGTGCCAGCAGCTTAGAAGTAGGGTACGAGCAGTACTTC
once NA TRBJ1-1 TRBV7-9 CASSLDTNTEAFF TGTGCCAGCAGCTTAGACACAAACACTGAAGCTTTCTTT
NA NA TRBJ2-7 TRBV23-1 CASGLGASTYEQYF TGCGCCAGCGGCTTAGGAGCATCCACCTACGAGCAGTACTTC
NA NA TRBJ2-7 TRBV27 CASSLWERAHEQYF TGTGCCAGCAGTTTATGGGAGCGCGCCCACGAGCAGTACTTC
NA NA TRBJ2-2 TRBV2 CASSPRSDGSTGELFF TGTGCCAGCAGTCCGCGTTCGGACGGTTCCACCGGGGAGCTGTTTTTT
NA NA TRBJ2-7 TRBV5-6 CASSSFGTNAGEQYF TGTGCCAGCAGCTCCTTCGGGACAAACGCGGGGGAGCAGTACTTC
few TRBD1 TRBJ2-5 TRBV25-1 CASSEYPGTGGRGETQYF TGTGCCAGCAGTGAATATCCCGGAACAGGGGGCCGGGGGGAGACCCAGTACTTC
NA NA TRBJ1-5 TRBV2 CASSENLSNQPQHF TGTGCCAGCAGTGAAAACTTAAGCAATCAGCCCCAGCATTTT
NA TRBD2 TRBJ2-5 TRBV19 CASIPAGEETQYF TGTGCCAGTATTCCAGCGGGAGAAGAGACCCAGTACTTC
NA NA TRBJ2-7 TRBV28 CASSQTGTVYEQYF TGTGCCAGCAGTCAAACCGGGACGGTGTACGAGCAGTACTTC
once NA TRBJ1-3 TRBV7-3 CASSTFRGNTIYF TGTGCCAGCAGCACCTTCAGGGGAAACACCATATATTTT
NA NA TRBJ1-2 TRBV6-6 CASSYLGVLGGYTF TGTGCCAGCAGTTACCTGGGTGTTCTTGGGGGCTACACCTTC
NA NA TRBJ2-2 TRBV30 CAWSLPNTGELFF TGTGCCTGGAGTTTGCCCAACACCGGGGAGCTGTTTTTT
NA TRBD1 TRBJ2-7 TRBV9 CASSVAGTGTYEQYF TGTGCCAGCAGCGTCGCCGGGACAGGGACCTACGAGCAGTACTTC
NA TRBD2 TRBJ2-3 TRBV30 CAWSVRRGGRDTQYF TGTGCCTGGAGTGTACGCCGGGGGGGCCGGGATACGCAGTATTTT